These 22 T cell receptor beta chains originate from one sample sequenced in a study of shared clonotypes between healthy human individuals. Cells designated naive CD8 were CD45RO-negative and were positively selected for CCR7, with terminally differentiated effector memory CD45RA+ cells excluded. The assay was immunoSEQ multiplex PCR, and TCRdb's table has in-frame clones only and misses some. The table includes about 2 million clones, approximately 95% detected once. The specimen was naive CD8+ T cells sorted from blood. These receptors all come from a man between 18 and 29 years old in good health.

This clone was seen once. This chain links TRBV30 with TRBJ2-2; no reliable D call. From germline, CDR1 is GTSNPN and CDR2 SVGIG (reference sequence). The CDR3 has 15 amino acids. Trimming removed 0 bases at V and 5 bases at J, with 13 bases between. In DNA form, the CDR3 reads TGTGCCTGGAGTGTACTGTCCCCGGCAACCGGGGAGCTGTTTTTT. As protein: CAWSVLSPATGELFF.

This clone was picked up one time. The rearrangement joins TRBV5-1 to TRBJ1-4; the D gene is possibly TRBD1 (5 bases). The CDR3 is 14 residues long. Trimming took off 0 bases at V and 8 bases at J, with 11 bases between the two ends. Germline V gene lookup returns CDR1 SGHRS and CDR2 YFSETQ. In DNA form, the CDR3 reads TGCGCCAGCAGCTTGGGTCAGGGAAGGGAAAAACTGTTTTTT. Amino acid sequence: CASSLGQGREKLFF. Full variable domain (remainder filled in from reference TRBV5-1 and TRBJ1-4): KAGVTQTPRYLIKTRGQQVTLSCSPISGHRSVSWYQQTPGQGLQFLFEYFSETQRNKGNFPGRFSGRQFSNSRSEMNVSTLELGDSALYLCASSLGQGREKLFFGSGTQLSVL.

This rearrangement joins TRBV6-5 to TRBJ2-7; D unresolved. Trimming shortened V by 4 bases and J by 6 bases, and 7 bases separated the two germline ends. The CDR3 spans 11 residues. The germline CDR1 and CDR2 sequences are MNHEY and SVGAGI. In nucleotides, the CDR3 is TGTGCCAGCAGTTTTGTGGGCGAGCAGTACTTC. It encodes CASSFVGEQYF.

The chain has TRBV4-1 and TRBJ1-3, with unresolved D. V lost 2 bases and J lost 3, with 5 bases in between. There are 13 residues in the CDR3. The germline V gene encodes CDR1 MGHRA and CDR2 YSYEKL. The CDR3 DNA reads as TGCGCCAGCAGCCAACGAATTGGAAACACCATATATTTT. Amino acids: CASSQRIGNTIYF.

This clone occurred once. This chain uses TRBV6-6 with TRBJ1-1; the D is unclear. V was trimmed by 0 bases and J by 7 bases, leaving 6 bases between them. The CDR3 is made up of 12 amino acids. Germline V gives CDR1 MNHNY, CDR2 SVGAGI (reference sequence). CDR3 DNA sequence: TGTGCCAGCAGTTACTCGAGTCGTGAAGCTTTCTTT. This encodes CASSYSSREAFF.

The chain joins TRBV13 to TRBJ2-7; a possible D gene is TRBD1 (5 bases). Trimming pared 7 bases from V and 3 bases from J, leaving 13 bases between. This CDR3 region has 13 residues. The germline CDR1 and CDR2 sequences are PRHDT and FYEKMQ (reference sequence). This CDR3 is CASTRADSYEQYF. The CDR3 coding sequence is TGTGCCAGCACGAGAGCAGACAGCTACGAGCAGTACTTC.

The V call is TRBV27, the J call TRBJ1-4; D remains unclear. V dropped 6 bases and J dropped 8 bases, with 19 bases sitting between them. The germline CDR1 and CDR2 sequences are MNHEY and SMNVEV (reference sequence). The CDR3 length is 15 residues. The CDR3 region has the DNA TGTGCCAGCAGCCTGGTATCGGGGTTGGACGAAAAACTGTTTTTT. Translated: CASSLVSGLDEKLFF.

This chain uses TRBV9 with TRBJ2-2; D gene unclear. Trimming cost V 6 bases and J 0 bases, with 15 bases left between them. Germline V lookup: CDR1 SGDLS, CDR2 YYNGEE. The CDR3 sequence is 16 residues long. The CDR3 reads CASTPYGGTNTGELFF. Written as DNA, the CDR3 is TGTGCCAGCACCCCGTATGGCGGTACGAACACCGGGGAGCTGTTTTTT.

The V and J genes are TRBV7-9 and TRBJ1-1, with a possible D match to TRBD1 (6 bases). Germline V CDR1 and CDR2: SEHNR, FQNEAQ (reference sequence). V dropped 1 base and J dropped 4 bases, with 16 bases sitting between them. CDR3 size: 16 residues. CDR3: CASSLDRGGYGTEAFF. The CDR3 nucleotides are TGTGCCAGCAGCTTAGATCGAGGGGGTTACGGCACTGAAGCTTTCTTT.

The chain combines TRBV27 with TRBJ2-7, with TRBD2 matching 7 bases. This CDR3 is built from 16 residues. Germline loops: CDR1 MNHEY, CDR2 SMNVEV (reference sequence). After removal of 3 bases from V and 2 bases from J, the junction contained 10 bases not matched to a gene. CDR3 loop: CASSFSGGETTYEQYF. CDR3 sequence (DNA): TGTGCCAGCAGTTTCTCGGGGGGAGAGACTACCTACGAGCAGTACTTC.

This clone has a single count. The rearrangement uses TRBV11-3 and TRBJ1-3; D may be TRBD1 (6 bases). Trimming removed 0 bases from V and 7 bases from J, with 22 bases in between. The CDR3 is 18 amino acids. CDR1 is SGHNT, CDR2 YENEEA, per germline. Here the CDR3 reads CASSLDRSHRVFGNTIYF. CDR3 coding DNA: TGTGCCAGCAGCTTAGATCGGTCTCACAGGGTGTTCGGCAACACCATATATTTT.

This sequence joins TRBV5-4 and TRBJ2-6, with 9 bases aligning to TRBD2. The CDR3 sequence is 15 residues long. J was trimmed by 0 bases and V by 6 bases; bases with no gene match: 1. The germline gives CDR1 SGHNT, CDR2 YYREEE (reference sequence). The CDR3 bases are TGTGCCAGCAATAGCGGGGGCTCTGGGGCCAACGTCCTGACTTTC. It translates to CASNSGGSGANVLTF.

This clone came up once. The J gene is TRBJ2-7, the V gene TRBV15, with D possibly matching TRBD1 (6 bases). V dropped 4 bases and J dropped 7 bases, with 8 bases sitting between them. The CDR3 has 11 residues. Germline CDR1 is LNHNV and CDR2 is YYDKDF (reference sequence). CDR3 in amino acids: CATSTGQEQYF. The CDR3 DNA sequence: TGTGCCACCAGCACCGGACAGGAGCAGTACTTC.

The chain has TRBV6-6 and TRBJ2-7; D might be TRBD1 (6 bases). Germline CDR1 is MNHNY and CDR2 is SVGAGI (reference sequence). The ends were cut back, 2 bases at V and 4 bases at J, with 12 bases in the middle. CDR3 length equals 14 residues. CDR3 amino acids: CASSYAGGEYEQYF. The CDR3 region has the DNA TGTGCCAGCAGTTACGCTGGGGGCGAGTACGAGCAGTACTTC.

The genes are TRBV28 and TRBJ1-5, with no clear D. The CDR3 totals 13 residues. Trimming shortened V by 3 bases and J by 5 bases, and 8 bases separated the two germline ends. Germline assignment: CDR1 MDHEN and CDR2 SYDVKM. Written as DNA, the CDR3 is TGTGCCAGCAGTTTCGTCTCCTATCAGCCCCAGCATTTT. Translating it yields CASSFVSYQPQHF. Looking up the rest from reference TRBV28 and TRBJ1-5 gives the full variable domain: DVKVTQSSRYLVKRTGEKVFLECVQDMDHENMFWYRQDPGLGLRLIYFSYDVKMKEKGDIPEGYSVSREKKERFSLILESASTNQTSMYLCASSFVSYQPQHFGDGTRLSIL.

The chain uses TRBV14 and TRBJ2-7; the D is unclear. The V end lost 4 bases, the J end lost 3 bases, and 7 bases lay between the germline ends. Germline V gene sequence: CDR1 SGHDN, CDR2 FVKESK. The CDR3 length is 12 residues. The CDR3 sequence is CASSRQIYEQYF. In DNA, the CDR3 is TGTGCCAGCAGCCGACAAATCTACGAGCAGTACTTC.

This chain joins TRBV27 and TRBJ2-5; D is uncertain. Per the germline V gene, CDR1 is MNHEY and CDR2 is SMNVEV (reference sequence). The CDR3 is 13 residues long. V was cut by 7 bases and J by 4 bases, with 13 bases left in between. The CDR3 nucleotides are TGTGCCAGCATGGGCGCGCGAACAGAGACCCAGTACTTC. It is translated as CASMGARTETQYF.

The chain combines TRBV27 with TRBJ2-2; possible D gene TRBD1, 6 bases. CDR1 MNHEY and CDR2 SMNVEV come from the germline V gene (reference sequence). V was clipped by 1 base and J by 5 bases, with 8 bases between them. This CDR3 region has 14 residues. The CDR3 DNA reads as TGTGCCAGCAGTTTATACCAGGGGACCGGGGAGCTGTTTTTT. It is translated as CASSLYQGTGELFF.

About this clone: Distinct nucleotide sequences in the sample also encode this CDR3. The chain uses TRBV4-1 and TRBJ2-7, with D hard to call. There are 13 residues in the CDR3. V was cut by 0 bases and J by 1 base, with 4 bases left in between. The germline gives CDR1 MGHRA, CDR2 YSYEKL. The CDR3 here is CASSQERSYEQYF. Here the CDR3 DNA reads TGCGCCAGCAGCCAAGAGAGGTCCTACGAGCAGTACTTC.

This clone was detected once. Other DNA sequences in the same sample also yield this CDR3. The rearrangement uses TRBV19 and TRBJ2-7, with 7 bases lining up with TRBD1. The V gene's germline CDR1 is LNHDA and CDR2 SQIVND (reference sequence). The CDR3 contains 13 residues. J was trimmed by 3 bases and V by 5 bases; bases with no gene match: 4. The CDR3 nucleotides read TGTGCCAGTAGTCTGGGACAGAGCTACGAGCAGTACTTC. Protein: CASSLGQSYEQYF.

The rearrangement links TRBV6-5 to TRBJ1-5, with a weak D call TRBD1 (6 bases). Trimming removed 5 bases at V and 6 bases at J, with 17 bases between. The germline gives CDR1 MNHEY, CDR2 SVGAGI. The CDR3 is made up of 15 amino acids. The CDR3 DNA follows: TGTGCCAGCAGTCCCGTGGTAGGGGGTCCTCAGCCCCAGCATTTT. It codes for CASSPVVGGPQPQHF.

The chain recombines TRBV7-9 with TRBJ2-1; D possibly corresponds to TRBD2 (6 bases). Between the trimmed V and J ends, which lost 5 bases and 5 bases, there was a span of 16 bases. The CDR3 extends over 15 amino acids. Germline values: CDR1 SEHNR, CDR2 FQNEAQ (reference sequence). CDR3 sequence: CASSPGLAKDNEQFF. CDR3 nucleotide sequence: TGTGCCAGCAGCCCAGGCCTAGCGAAAGACAATGAGCAGTTCTTC.